The 27 T cell receptor beta chains below all came from one sample that was sequenced in a study of post-analysis software for immune sequencing data. Their specific antigens are unknown. Notes on the study in general: Patients had higher frequencies than controls of roughly 5 TRBV segments, including TRBV5-6, TRBV5-1 and TRBV20-1.

TCR beta cDNA libraries included unique molecular identifiers. TCRdb independently ran MiXCR on the PCR reads; one entry per CDR3 protein. The repertoire holds 180,000 or so distinct CDR3 sequences, with 29% as singletons. The sequencing sample was made of blood. These receptors all come from a girl aged 2-17 years with multiple sclerosis.

The rearrangement joins TRBV20-1 to TRBJ1-6, with D perhaps matching TRBD1 (6 bases). CDR3 length: 13 amino acids. V lost 3 bases and J lost 9, with 12 bases in between. Germline V gene lookup returns CDR1 DFQATT and CDR2 SNEGSKA (reference sequence). The CDR3 reads CSASTQGRSPLHF. The CDR3 nucleotides are TGCAGTGCTAGTACCCAGGGGCGTTCACCCCTCCACTTT.

Regarding this clonotype: This may come from a read error, since a much larger clone is one base off. The rearrangement joins TRBV7-9 to TRBJ2-1; 9 bases are a match to TRBD2. The end of the DNA is better explained by TRBJ2-7, so the J call may be wrong. Germline-derived CDR1 and CDR2 are SEHNR and FQNEAQ (reference sequence). The CDR3 runs 16 residues. The chain's CDR3 is CASSLAGTSRGNEQYF. The CDR3, as DNA: TGTGCCAGCAGCTTAGCGGGGACTAGCCGGGGCAATGAGCAGTACTTC.

A remark on this clonotype: This clone may be a read error of a much larger clone one base away. The V and J genes are TRBV29-1 and TRBJ2-4; TRBD1 might be the D (6 bases). Germline-derived CDR1 and CDR2 are SQVTM and ANQGSEA. The CDR3 runs to 14 residues. CDR3 amino acids: CSVVEGVAKSIQYF. As DNA, the CDR3 is TGCAGCGTTGTCGAGGGGGTAGCCAAAAGCATTCAGTACTTC.

This clonotype was counted between two and nine times. This chain uses TRBV5-1 with TRBJ2-1; D not certain. The J call may be mistaken, given a closer DNA end match to TRBJ2-7. The CDR3 covers 15 residues. The V gene's germline CDR1 is SGHRS and CDR2 YFSETQ. The DNA for the CDR3 is TGCGCCAGCAGCTTGGGCGGTAGCTCCTACAATGAGCAGTACTTC. Residues: CASSLGGSSYNEQYF.

In its sample, this clonotype was seen a few times. The rearrangement joins TRBV2 to TRBJ2-1; TRBD2 agrees at 8 bases. Germline loops: CDR1 SNHLY, CDR2 FYNNEI. The CDR3 spans 14 residues. The CDR3, as DNA: TGTGCTATCCCGGGGGTACCGGCGGGAGGTGAGCAGTTCTTC. Protein product: CAIPGVPAGGEQFF.

This clonotype occurred a few times. The chain is built from TRBV10-3 and TRBJ2-1; 8 nucleotides align to TRBD2. This CDR3 has 14 residues. Germline lookup yields CDR1 ENHRY and CDR2 SYGVKD. The V gene end was trimmed by 3 bases and the J gene end by 6 bases; junction bases not matched to a gene: 4. Written as DNA, the CDR3 is TGTGCCATCAGTGAAGGACTAGCCTTCAATGAGCAGTTCTTC. Translated, it gives CAISEGLAFNEQFF.

The genes are TRBV12-3 or TRBV12-4 and TRBJ1-2; TRBD1 is a possible D gene (6 bases). Trimming removed 5 bases from V and 2 bases from J, with 15 bases in between. This CDR3 has 15 amino acids. The CDR3 DNA reads TGTGCCAGCAGTCAGATGACAGGTCTCAACTATGGCTACACCTTC. Encoded protein: CASSQMTGLNYGYTF.

Details on this clonotype: Being one base from a much bigger clone, this may be a read error. V and J are TRBV6-2 or TRBV6-3 and TRBJ2-7; TRBD1 is a possible D gene (5 bases). Germline V gene lookup returns CDR1 MNHEY and CDR2 SVGEGT. This CDR3 is 13 amino acids long. This CDR3 reads CANSFDSSYEQYF. The CDR3 DNA is TGTGCCAACAGTTTCGACAGCTCCTACGAGCAGTACTTC.

This clonotype was recorded many times. The CDR3 loop is CASSQENSGGRDEQYF. Written as DNA, the CDR3 is TGCGCCAGCAGCCAAGAAAATTCGGGGGGCCGGGACGAGCAGTACTTC. V and J are TRBV4-1 and TRBJ2-7; tentative D call: TRBD2 (7 bases). Germline-derived CDR1 and CDR2 are MGHRA and YSYEKL. This CDR3 comprises 16 residues. V was pared by 0 bases and J by 5 bases, with 17 bases between.

The chain links TRBV5-1 to TRBJ1-2; the D is unclear. The length of the CDR3 is 12 residues. Per germline, CDR1 SGHRS and CDR2 YFSETQ. The V gene lost 2 bases and the J gene lost 7 bases, with 9 bases spanning the gap. The CDR3 bases are TGCGCCAGCAGCTTAAACCTTTGTGGCTACACCTTC. This translates into CASSLNLCGYTF.

The chain links TRBV25-1 to TRBJ1-5; D is unresolved. Trimming left V 5 bases short and J 3 bases short, with 11 bases between. The CDR3 is 14 amino acids. CDR1 and CDR2 (germline): MGHDK, SYGVNS. CDR3 in amino acids: CASSQAGPNQPQHF. DNA of the CDR3: TGTGCCAGCAGTCAAGCGGGTCCCAATCAGCCCCAGCATTTT. The entire variable domain, with the rest obtained from reference TRBV25-1 and TRBJ1-5, is as follows: EADIYQTPRYLVIGTGKKITLECSQTMGHDKMYWYQQDPGMELHLIHYSYGVNSTEKGDLSSESTVSRIRTEHFPLTLESARPSHTSQYLCASSQAGPNQPQHFGDGTRLSIL.

This clonotype was seen only a few times. The genes are TRBV19 and TRBJ2-7; D perhaps matches TRBD1 (6 bases). The V end lost 7 bases, the J end lost 6 bases, and 16 bases lay between the germline ends. CDR3 length: 13 amino acids. Per germline, CDR1 LNHDA and CDR2 SQIVND (reference sequence). CDR3 residues: CASTHRGGSEQYF. The CDR3 bases are TGTGCCAGTACCCATAGAGGGGGAAGCGAGCAGTACTTC.

This clonotype was seen repeatedly, ten times or more. The V call is TRBV5-6, the J call TRBJ1-5; D remains unclear. The CDR3 is 16 amino acids. Trimming removed 0 bases from V and 5 bases from J, with 15 bases in between. Germline CDR1 is SGHDT and CDR2 is YYEEEE. CDR3 in DNA: TGTGCCAGCAGCTTGGCCGCCGGGGTTCCCGATCAGCCCCAGCATTTT. Translating gives CASSLAAGVPDQPQHF.

In its sample, this clonotype was seen many times. This sequence joins TRBV20-1 and TRBJ1-2; 8 bases are shared with TRBD1. With V trimmed by 0 bases and J by 5 bases, 5 bases remained unmatched. This CDR3 has 14 residues. Germline lookup yields CDR1 DFQATT and CDR2 SNEGSKA (reference sequence). The DNA of the CDR3 is TGCAGTGCTAGAGATTCGTGGACAGGGTATGGCTACACCTTC. Translated: CSARDSWTGYGYTF.

This clonotype has at least ten counts. The rearrangement links TRBV20-1 to TRBJ2-7, with 12 bases fitting TRBD2. The CDR3 sequence is 18 residues long. In germline, CDR1 is DFQATT, CDR2 SNEGSKA (reference sequence). V was clipped by 1 base and J by 6 bases; unmatched bases: 16. The CDR3 sequence is CSARAVSSGRASSSEQYF. Written as DNA, the CDR3 is TGCAGTGCTAGAGCGGTATCTAGCGGGAGGGCCAGCTCGTCCGAGCAGTACTTC.

This chain links TRBV5-1 with TRBJ2-5; 9 bases map to TRBD2. CDR1 SGHRS and CDR2 YFSETQ come from the germline V gene. The junction had 10 bases not matched to a gene; V was cut back by 6 bases and J by 1 base. This CDR3 comprises 16 residues. The CDR3 nucleotides read TGCGCCAGCAACACCCTAGCGGGGTTTATCCAAGAGACCCAGTACTTC. This gives the protein CASNTLAGFIQETQYF.

The chain employs TRBV18 and TRBJ1-2; 10 nucleotides agree with TRBD1. Germline V gene data show CDR1 as KGHSH and CDR2 as LQKENI. V lost 4 bases, J lost 10 bases, and 9 bases stayed unmatched. This CDR3 comprises 14 residues. The CDR3, as DNA: TGTGCCAGCTCACAAGAGGGACAGGGGTTTCTCTACACCTTC. Translated: CASSQEGQGFLYTF.

Only a few counts were recorded for this clonotype. J is TRBJ1-1 and V is TRBV28; perhaps TRBD1 as D (5 bases). The CDR3 length is 13 residues. Germline values: CDR1 MDHEN, CDR2 SYDVKM. Trimming removed 8 bases from V and 4 bases from J, with 14 bases in between. This chain's CDR3 is CASWGPLRTEAFF. CDR3 nucleotide sequence: TGTGCCAGCTGGGGACCCCTCCGCACTGAAGCTTTCTTT.

A note on this clonotype: This may stem from a read error, because a much larger clone lies one nucleotide away. The chain has TRBV20-1 and TRBJ2-1; D is possibly TRBD2 (5 bases). Trimming cost V 8 bases and J 2 bases, with 16 bases left between them. Germline V lookup: CDR1 DFQATT, CDR2 SNEGSKA (reference sequence). The CDR3 runs 14 residues. The CDR3, as DNA: TGCAGTACTTCGCACGGGGAAACCTACAATGAGCAGTTCTTC. Translating gives CSTSHGETYNEQFF.

This clonotype was observed a few times. This rearrangement joins TRBV10-2 to TRBJ2-2; possibly TRBD2 for D (6 bases). Per the germline V gene, CDR1 is WSHSY and CDR2 is SAAADI. This CDR3 comprises 15 residues. V lost 7 bases and J lost 1, with 13 bases in between. CDR3 nucleotide sequence: TGCGCCAGCAAACGGACTAACCAGAACACCGGGGAGCTGTTTTTT. Amino acid sequence: CASKRTNQNTGELFF.

Notes on this clonotype: A junction end diverges from the germline sequence, so it may reflect a read error. The chain carries TRBV20-1 and TRBJ2-1; TRBD2 agrees at 9 bases. Per germline, CDR1 DFQATT and CDR2 SNEGSKA (reference sequence). The CDR3 length is 14 residues. CDR3: CSTRSGGPYNEQFF. DNA for the CDR3: TGCAGTACTAGAAGCGGGGGGCCGTACAATGAGCAGTTCTTC.

The rearrangement links TRBV7-2 to TRBJ1-2, with D possibly TRBD1 on 6 matching bases. The CDR3 extends over 15 amino acids. The V end was cut by 5 bases, the J end by 4 bases, with 17 bases between. The germline gives CDR1 SGHTA, CDR2 FQGNSA. The CDR3 DNA follows: TGTGCCAGCAGCATCGGACGGGGGCAGGGCTATGGCTACACCTTC. It encodes CASSIGRGQGYGYTF.

About this clonotype: A much larger clone differs from this one at a single base, so this may be a read error. The CDR3 reads CASSLAGTQIGNEQYF. The CDR3 nucleotides read TGTGCCAGCAGCTTAGCAGGTACCCAGATAGGTAATGAGCAGTACTTC. The gene calls are TRBV11-2 and TRBJ2-7; D gene ambiguous. The CDR3 is made up of 16 amino acids. Per the germline V gene, CDR1 is SGHAT and CDR2 is FQNNGV. Trimming cost V 1 base and J 7 bases, with 20 bases left between them. The full variable domain, in which reference TRBV11-2 and TRBJ2-7 provide the parts outside the CDR3, is EAGVAQSPRYKIIEKRQSVAFWCNPISGHATLYWYQQILGQGPKLLIQFQNNGVVDDSQLPKDRFSAERLKGVDSTLKIQPAKLEDSAVYLCASSLAGTQIGNEQYFGPGTRLTVT.

The chain carries TRBV11-3 and TRBJ2-1; D may be TRBD1 or TRBD2 (5 bases each). The V end lost 3 bases, the J end lost 8 bases, and 14 bases lay between the germline ends. This CDR3 has 14 amino acids. CDR1 is SGHNT and CDR2 is YENEEA in the germline V gene. For the CDR3, the DNA is TGTGCCAGCAGCTTTGGGGGAAGTTTTGATGAGCAGTTCTTC. As protein: CASSFGGSFDEQFF. The complete variable domain, with remaining parts taken from reference TRBV11-3 and TRBJ2-1, reads EAGVVQSPRYKIIEKKQPVAFWCNPISGHNTLYWYLQNLGQGPELLIRYENEEAVDDSQLPKDRFSAERLKGVDSTLKIQPAELGDSAVYLCASSFGGSFDEQFFGPGTRLTVL.

This clonotype occurred a few times. The rearrangement links TRBV5-1 to TRBJ1-4; no definite D call. The CDR3 has 17 amino acids. CDR1 is SGHRS, CDR2 YFSETQ, per germline. V was trimmed by 0 bases and J by 0 bases, leaving 12 bases between them. The CDR3 reads CASSLALGRTTNEKLFF. The CDR3 DNA sequence: TGCGCCAGCAGCTTGGCGTTAGGGCGCACAACTAATGAAAAACTGTTTTTT. Variable domain in full (rest from reference TRBV5-1 and TRBJ1-4): KAGVTQTPRYLIKTRGQQVTLSCSPISGHRSVSWYQQTPGQGLQFLFEYFSETQRNKGNFPGRFSGRQFSNSRSEMNVSTLELGDSALYLCASSLALGRTTNEKLFFGSGTQLSVL.

V and J are TRBV6-4 and TRBJ1-5; D remains ambiguous. In germline, CDR1 is MRHNA, CDR2 SNTAGT. Between the trimmed V and J ends, which lost 6 bases and 2 bases, there was a span of 14 bases. This CDR3 contains 15 residues. CDR3 bases: TGTGCCAGCAGGCCCCAAAAAGGGCGCAATCAGCCCCAGCATTTT. It is translated as CASRPQKGRNQPQHF.

The V and J genes are TRBV6-6 and TRBJ2-2; TRBD2 agrees at 8 bases. The CDR3 is 16 amino acids. V gave up 2 bases and J gave up 1 base; unmatched junction bases: 3. CDR1 and CDR2 (germline): MNHNY, SVGAGI (reference sequence). CDR3: CASSYEGTRNTGELFF. Here the CDR3 DNA reads TGTGCCAGCAGTTACGAGGGGACTAGGAACACCGGGGAGCTGTTTTTT.